These 12 T cell receptor beta chains came from one sample sequenced in a study of blood T cell repertoires in COVID-19. Assay: immunoSEQ multiplex PCR; the TCRdb copy retains only in-frame clones and omits some. Of under 75,000 clones listed, roughly 81% are singletons. Source material: peripheral blood. These receptors were collected from a man older than 75 with acute or convalescent COVID-19.

The chain is built from TRBV27 and TRBJ2-7; D uncertain. V gave up 3 bases and J gave up 7 bases, with 13 bases separating them. This CDR3 is 13 amino acids long. Germline values: CDR1 MNHEY, CDR2 SMNVEV (reference sequence). CDR3 DNA sequence: TGTGCCAGCAGTTTTACCGTTGCTAGGGAGCAGTACTTC. Translated: CASSFTVAREQYF.

V usage is TRBV28 and J usage is TRBJ1-2; TRBD1 is a possible D gene (5 bases). This CDR3 contains 13 residues. Between the trimmed V and J ends, which lost 3 bases and 5 bases, there was a span of 10 bases. CDR1 and CDR2 (germline): MDHEN, SYDVKM. The chain's CDR3 is CASSFRVGYGYTF. The CDR3 DNA reads TGTGCCAGCAGTTTCAGGGTGGGGTATGGCTACACCTTC.

This chain connects TRBV7-3 to TRBJ2-2; 7 nucleotides agree with TRBD2. This CDR3 is 16 amino acids long. Germline V lookup: CDR1 SGHTA, CDR2 FQGTGA. Trimming took 5 bases from V and 3 from J; bases not matched to a gene: 9. The CDR3 region is CASSPASGTYTGELFF. CDR3 nucleotides: TGTGCCAGCAGCCCAGCAAGCGGGACCTACACCGGGGAGCTGTTTTTT.

The chain has TRBV5-1 and TRBJ2-4; 12 nucleotides match TRBD1. This CDR3 spans 19 amino acids. Germline V gives CDR1 SGHRS, CDR2 YFSETQ. V gave up 5 bases and J gave up 0 bases; unmatched junction bases: 12. The CDR3 region is CASSSPGQGAPLAKNIQYF. For the CDR3, the DNA is TGCGCCAGCAGTTCACCGGGACAGGGGGCCCCTCTAGCCAAAAACATTCAGTACTTC.

The chain carries TRBV18 and TRBJ1-3; 7 bases line up with TRBD1. Germline lookup yields CDR1 KGHSH and CDR2 LQKENI. V was pared by 1 base and J by 3 bases, with 3 bases of the junction left unmatched. There are 15 residues in the CDR3. The DNA for the CDR3 is TGTGCCAGCTCACCACAGGGGGCCGATGGAAACACCATATATTTT. Translated: CASSPQGADGNTIYF.

J is TRBJ2-5 and V is TRBV6-1; TRBD2 matches 14 bases. The germline gives CDR1 MNHNS, CDR2 SASEGT. V dropped 4 bases and J dropped 6; count of bases not matched to a gene: 7. This CDR3 is 16 amino acids long. The CDR3 nucleotides are TGTGCCAGCAGTGTTGACGGGACTAGCGGGGGTAAGACCCAGTACTTC. Protein: CASSVDGTSGGKTQYF.

The chain employs TRBV7-9 and TRBJ2-1; D might be TRBD2 (6 bases). Trimming left V 4 bases short and J 6 bases short, with 16 bases between. From germline, CDR1 is SEHNR and CDR2 FQNEAQ (reference sequence). CDR3 length: 15 residues. The CDR3 DNA reads TGTGCCAGCAGCTCGGCTCCGGGACTCACCAATGAGCAGTTCTTC. It codes for CASSSAPGLTNEQFF.

The chain has TRBV5-4 and TRBJ2-5; no clear D gene. The germline gives CDR1 SGHNT, CDR2 YYREEE (reference sequence). The CDR3 consists of 13 residues. Between the trimmed V and J ends, which lost 1 base and 5 bases, there was a span of 9 bases. The CDR3 nucleotides read TGTGCCAGCAGCTTGTTCTTTTCGGAGACCCAGTACTTC. Translated, it gives CASSLFFSETQYF.

The V call is TRBV5-6, the J call TRBJ2-1; possible D gene TRBD2, 6 bases. The V gene lost 1 base and the J gene lost 4 bases, with 18 bases spanning the gap. CDR1 and CDR2 from the germline V gene are SGHDT and YYEEEE. This CDR3 comprises 17 residues. The CDR3 here is CASSLLGSGAGYNEQFF. The CDR3 DNA reads as TGTGCCAGCAGCTTGTTGGGTAGCGGCGCCGGGTACAATGAGCAGTTCTTC. Full variable domain (missing parts from reference TRBV5-6 and TRBJ2-1): DAGVTQSPTHLIKTRGQQVTLRCSPKSGHDTVSWYQQALGQGPQFIFQYYEEEERQRGNFPDRFSGHQFPNYSSELNVNALLLGDSALYLCASSLLGSGAGYNEQFFGPGTRLTVL.

The gene calls are TRBV5-1 and TRBJ2-2, with D maybe TRBD2 (7 bases). Germline lookup yields CDR1 SGHRS and CDR2 YFSETQ. V was pared by 4 bases and J by 0 bases, with 10 bases between. CDR3 length equals 15 residues. The CDR3 region is CASSPGGANTGELFF. The CDR3 nucleotides are TGCGCCAGCAGCCCGGGGGGCGCGAACACCGGGGAGCTGTTTTTT.

The gene calls are TRBV18 and TRBJ1-4; no clear D. V was trimmed by 3 bases and J by 0 bases, leaving 5 bases between them. The CDR3 has 14 amino acids. Germline CDR1 and CDR2: KGHSH and LQKENI. CDR3 sequence reads: CASSPPATNEKLFF. The CDR3 nucleotides read TGTGCCAGCTCACCTCCGGCAACTAATGAAAAACTGTTTTTT.

The chain uses TRBV5-1 and TRBJ2-5, with TRBD1 as a possible D gene (6 bases). The germline gives CDR1 SGHRS, CDR2 YFSETQ. Between the trimmed V and J ends, which lost 0 bases and 2 bases, there was a span of 14 bases. This CDR3 region has 16 residues. The CDR3 here is CASSLGGTMGQETQYF. CDR3 nucleotides: TGCGCCAGCAGCTTGGGGGGGACAATGGGGCAAGAGACCCAGTACTTC. The full variable domain, rest sourced from reference TRBV5-1 and TRBJ2-5, is KAGVTQTPRYLIKTRGQQVTLSCSPISGHRSVSWYQQTPGQGLQFLFEYFSETQRNKGNFPGRFSGRQFSNSRSEMNVSTLELGDSALYLCASSLGGTMGQETQYFGPGTRLLVL.